The source of this T cell receptor (beta chain) is a study of response to subunit inactivated influenza vaccine. Each CDR3 protein gets one entry after TCRdb re-called the RT-PCR reads with MiXCR. The data show fewer than 650,000 distinct CDR3 sequences, 10% to 15% seen once. Germline trimming cut 6 bases from V and 3 bases from J; bases unmatched to any gene: 13. CDR3 size: 15 residues. CDR1 and CDR2 from the germline V gene are DFQATT and SNEGSKA (reference sequence). This clonotype has a handful of counts. The TCR sequence derives from a man aged 50-60 years who received an inactivated influenza vaccine. Sequencing was performed on PBMCs from blood, taken roughly 46 days after vaccination. The chain carries TRBV20-1 and TRBJ1-2, with 7 bases matching TRBD1. The CDR3 bases are TGCAGTGCCGAACCAACAGGGGAGGCGGACTATGGCTACACCTTC. Translating gives CSAEPTGEADYGYTF.